Below, 21 T cell receptor beta chains from the same sample are listed, as sequenced in a study of blood T cell repertoires in COVID-19. Some clones are missing from TCRdb's copy, which holds only in-frame ones; the method was immunoSEQ multiplex PCR. Among about 90,000 clones listed, 91% were seen once. What was sequenced was peripheral blood. Source of these receptors: a human donor with active COVID-19. The donor label of this sample is uncertain.

The gene calls are TRBV2 and TRBJ2-1, with 10 bases fitting TRBD2. Trimming took 10 bases from V and 9 from J; bases not matched to a gene: 12. CDR1 and CDR2 (germline): SNHLY, FYNNEI. CDR3 size: 14 residues. The CDR3 region has the DNA TGTGCCATCGAGCGGGGGGGCTTTGGAGGTGAGCAGTTCTTC. Protein sequence: CAIERGGFGGEQFF.

The chain couples TRBV28 to TRBJ1-5, with TRBD1 as a possible D gene (5 bases). This CDR3 has 12 amino acids. Between the trimmed V and J ends, which lost 6 bases and 2 bases, there was a span of 5 bases. CDR1 and CDR2 from the germline V gene are MDHEN and SYDVKM. For the CDR3, the DNA is TGTGCCAGCAGAGGGGGCAATCAGCCCCAGCATTTT. Amino acid sequence: CASRGGNQPQHF.

The chain recombines TRBV6-5 with TRBJ2-7, with TRBD1 as a possible D gene (6 bases). V was cut by 11 bases and J by 6 bases, with 20 bases left in between. The length of the CDR3 is 13 residues. CDR1 and CDR2 (germline): MNHEY, SVGAGI. The CDR3 coding sequence is TGTGCCGCCCGCCGGGGTACAGGGTTCGAGCAGTACTTC. Its translation: CAARRGTGFEQYF.

This clone is a singleton in its sample. This chain links TRBV18 with TRBJ1-2, with 10 nucleotides matching TRBD1. Germline V gene data show CDR1 as KGHSH and CDR2 as LQKENI. With 3 bases clipped from V and 10 bases from J, the junction kept 5 bases outside the gene matches. This CDR3 spans 13 amino acids. CDR3 sequence: CASSPSGTGDYTF. DNA of the CDR3: TGTGCCAGCTCACCCTCCGGGACAGGGGACTACACCTTC.

J is TRBJ2-1 and V is TRBV6-2 or TRBV6-3; TRBD2 matches at 7 bases. Germline assignment: CDR1 MNHEY and CDR2 SVGEGT. The J segment lost 6 bases and the V segment lost 4 bases, leaving 0 bases of the junction unmatched. CDR3 length equals 12 residues. In nucleotides, the CDR3 is TGTGCCAGCAGTTCGGGGGGCAATGAGCAGTTCTTC. Protein product: CASSSGGNEQFF.

The rearrangement uses TRBV19 and TRBJ1-5; D is uncertain. Germline CDR1 LNHDA, CDR2 SQIVND (reference sequence). The CDR3 loop spans 16 amino acids. V was cut by 6 bases and J by 3 bases, with 18 bases left in between. CDR3 DNA sequence: TGTGCCAGTAGCGGTCCGCCGGTGGGCAACAATCAGCCCCAGCATTTT. Protein sequence: CASSGPPVGNNQPQHF.

V and J are TRBV12-3 or TRBV12-4 and TRBJ2-7, with TRBD1 matching over 7 bases. The trim removed 3 bases at V and 6 bases at J, leaving 5 bases unmatched. This CDR3 is 13 amino acids long. The CDR3 spells CASSLGTAGEQYF. CDR3 bases: TGTGCCAGCAGTTTGGGGACAGCTGGCGAGCAGTACTTC.

J is TRBJ1-4 and V is TRBV6-5, with D possibly TRBD1 on 5 matching bases. V lost 6 bases, J lost 8 bases, and 13 bases lay in between. This CDR3 is 13 amino acids long. Per germline, CDR1 MNHEY and CDR2 SVGAGI. CDR3 DNA sequence: TGTGCCAGCAGCACGGACATAGCCGAAAAACTGTTTTTT. This gives the protein CASSTDIAEKLFF.

V is TRBV5-1 and J is TRBJ2-1, with 14 bases that match TRBD2. The CDR3 runs to 19 residues. Germline V gene lookup returns CDR1 SGHRS and CDR2 YFSETQ. V lost 4 bases to trimming and J lost 4 bases; unmatched junction nucleotides: 13. Here the CDR3 DNA reads TGCGCCAGCAGCGCGCATCAGGGACTAGCGGGGGACCCTTACAATGAGCAGTTCTTC. Translated: CASSAHQGLAGDPYNEQFF.

The chain employs TRBV29-1 and TRBJ2-7; the D gene could be TRBD1 or TRBD2 (6 bases each). The V end lost 7 bases, the J end lost 7 bases, and 26 bases lay between the germline ends. The CDR3 has 15 residues. Germline loops: CDR1 SQVTM, CDR2 ANQGSEA. CDR3 amino acids: CSAGAGEPLVGEQYF. Here the CDR3 DNA reads TGCAGCGCGGGGGCCGGGGAGCCTCTCGTTGGGGAGCAGTACTTC.

The chain has TRBV19 and TRBJ2-2; maybe TRBD1 (6 bases). V was cut by 6 bases and J by 1 base, with 9 bases left in between. Germline V gene lookup returns CDR1 LNHDA and CDR2 SQIVND (reference sequence). The CDR3 is 14 residues long. The CDR3 coding sequence is TGTGCCAGTAGCCCGGGACAGAACACCGGGGAGCTGTTTTTT. Its translation: CASSPGQNTGELFF.

The CDR3 here is CASSSDRGAETQYF. As DNA, the CDR3 is TGTGCCAGCAGTTCAGACAGGGGAGCGGAGACCCAGTACTTC. The rearrangement links TRBV11-3 to TRBJ2-5; 8 bases are shared with TRBD1. Germline V gives CDR1 SGHNT, CDR2 YENEEA. Trimming at V came to 6 bases and at J to 5 bases, leaving 8 bases not matched to a gene. The CDR3 runs 14 residues.

The chain recombines TRBV6-2 or TRBV6-3 with TRBJ1-4; D unclear. Germline CDR1 MNHEY, CDR2 SVGEGT. The ends were cut back, 6 bases at V and 7 bases at J, with 6 bases in the middle. There are 11 residues in the CDR3. The CDR3 coding sequence is TGTGCCAGCAGCCTCGGTGAAAAACTGTTTTTT. Protein sequence: CASSLGEKLFF.

The rearrangement joins TRBV7-9 to TRBJ2-4; TRBD1 might be the D (5 bases). The CDR3 loop spans 16 amino acids. Germline assignment: CDR1 SEHNR and CDR2 FQNEAQ (reference sequence). Trimming left V 5 bases short and J 2 bases short, with 16 bases between. The DNA of the CDR3 is TGTGCCAGCAGCCCACCCAGGGCCCAGACCAAAAACATTCAGTACTTC. It codes for CASSPPRAQTKNIQYF.

This clone was observed a single time. This chain connects TRBV7-3 to TRBJ2-1, with a tentative D call TRBD2 (5 bases). The CDR3 sequence is 14 residues long. With 0 bases removed from V and 4 bases from J, the gap between germline ends came to 7 bases. In germline, CDR1 is SGHTA, CDR2 FQGTGA. The CDR3 DNA reads TGTGCCAGCAGCTTAACTCTAGCTTACAATGAGCAGTTCTTC. This codes for CASSLTLAYNEQFF.

The chain couples TRBV4-2 to TRBJ1-6, with 7 bases matching TRBD1. The CDR3 contains 16 residues. Germline V gene sequence: CDR1 LGHNA, CDR2 YNFKEQ. The junction had 9 bases not matched to a gene; V was cut back by 3 bases and J by 7 bases. The CDR3 DNA reads TGTGCCAGCAGCCACTTACGACAGGGTTGGAATTCACCCCTCCACTTT. Its protein is CASSHLRQGWNSPLHF.

The chain links TRBV19 to TRBJ2-1, with 8 bases lining up with TRBD2. Germline CDR1 and CDR2: LNHDA and SQIVND (reference sequence). The J segment lost 8 bases and the V segment lost 9 bases, leaving 0 bases of the junction unmatched. The CDR3 has 10 residues. This chain's CDR3 is CASGRDEQFF. CDR3 in DNA: TGTGCCAGCGGGAGGGATGAGCAGTTCTTC.

The chain combines TRBV9 with TRBJ2-3, with TRBD2 identical over 11 bases. Trimming removed 4 bases from V and 2 bases from J; junction bases left unmatched: 6. This CDR3 spans 16 amino acids. Per germline, CDR1 SGDLS and CDR2 YYNGEE. As DNA, the CDR3 is TGTGCCAGCAGCAGACGACTAGCGGGGATCACAGATACGCAGTATTTT. It yields the protein CASSRRLAGITDTQYF.

The genes are TRBV14 and TRBJ2-5; a weak D match, TRBD1 (6 bases). Trimming took off 7 bases at V and 0 bases at J, with 18 bases between the two ends. Germline CDR1 SGHDN, CDR2 FVKESK. This CDR3 contains 16 residues. The CDR3 bases are TGTGCCAGCACCCAGACAGGCCAACCGCACCAAGAGACCCAGTACTTC. Its translation: CASTQTGQPHQETQYF. The whole variable domain, remainder taken from reference TRBV14 and TRBJ2-5, is EAGVTQFPSHSVIEKGQTVTLRCDPISGHDNLYWYRRVMGKEIKFLLHFVKESKQDESGMPNNRFLAERTGGTYSTLKVQPAELEDSGVYFCASTQTGQPHQETQYFGPGTRLLVL.

This chain's CDR3 is CAISPTGGSDQPQHF. In DNA, the CDR3 is TGTGCCATCAGTCCCACAGGGGGCTCAGATCAGCCCCAGCATTTT. The chain employs TRBV10-3 and TRBJ1-5; TRBD1 agrees at 9 bases. The CDR3 is 15 residues long. V lost 5 bases and J lost 5; bases outside the gene matches: 7. From germline, CDR1 is ENHRY and CDR2 SYGVKD.

CDR3 DNA sequence: TGTGCCAGCTCACCAAGAGATCGACATACCTACAATGAGCAGTTCTTC. It yields the protein CASSPRDRHTYNEQFF. The V call is TRBV18, the J call TRBJ2-1, with D hard to call. The CDR3 runs 16 residues. The V and J ends lost 2 bases and 2 bases respectively, with 13 bases between them. CDR1 KGHSH and CDR2 LQKENI come from the germline V gene. The whole variable domain, filled in from reference TRBV18 and TRBJ2-1, reads NAGVMQNPRHLVRRRGQEARLRCSPMKGHSHVYWYRQLPEEGLKFMVYLQKENIIDESGMPKERFSAEFPKEGPSILRIQQVVRGDSAAYFCASSPRDRHTYNEQFFGPGTRLTVL.